A single sample is the source of the 28 T cell receptor beta chains below, sequenced in a study of blood T cell repertoires in COVID-19. Sequenced by immunoSEQ multiplex PCR; TCRdb stores in-frame clones only, minus some. The repertoire includes roughly 100,000 clones, around 76% of them detected once, and approximately 19% sits in the top ten. Specimen: peripheral blood. These receptors originate from a woman aged 70-85 years with acute or convalescent COVID-19.

The V gene is TRBV28, the J gene TRBJ1-4; D may be TRBD1 (5 bases). Trimming stripped 5 bases from V and 7 bases from J, with 17 bases between. CDR1 and CDR2 from the germline V gene are MDHEN and SYDVKM. The CDR3 totals 15 residues. In nucleotides, the CDR3 is TGTGCCAGCAGTGGACTAGAGCGAGGGGTTGAAAAACTGTTTTTT. As protein: CASSGLERGVEKLFF.

In this sample, this clone is large. This chain joins TRBV6-6 and TRBJ2-1; 7 bases align to TRBD1. CDR1 is MNHNY and CDR2 is SVGAGI in the germline V gene (reference sequence). Unmatched junction bases numbered 4, after V lost 5 bases and J lost 3 bases. There are 14 residues in the CDR3. The CDR3 sequence is CASSRQGSYNEQFF. CDR3 DNA: TGTGCCAGCAGTCGACAGGGAAGCTACAATGAGCAGTTCTTC.

CDR3 amino acids: CASSPGTGVKLNNEQFF. The CDR3 DNA reads TGTGCCAGCTCACCGGGGACAGGCGTCAAACTTAACAATGAGCAGTTCTTC. The chain is built from TRBV18 and TRBJ2-1; TRBD1 matches at 8 bases. Germline V CDR1 and CDR2: KGHSH, LQKENI. V dropped 3 bases and J dropped 5; count of bases not matched to a gene: 12. The CDR3 sequence is 17 residues long.

The rearrangement uses TRBV6-1 and TRBJ2-7; 10 positions agree with TRBD1. The CDR3 loop spans 16 amino acids. The trim removed 3 bases at V and 3 bases at J, leaving 8 bases unmatched. The germline V gene encodes CDR1 MNHNS and CDR2 SASEGT. The CDR3 protein is CASSDYPGTGVYEQYF. DNA for the CDR3: TGTGCCAGCAGTGACTATCCTGGGACAGGGGTCTACGAGCAGTACTTC.

This chain connects TRBV13 to TRBJ1-2; 7 bases line up with TRBD1. CDR3 length: 13 residues. Germline trimming cut 3 bases from V and 5 bases from J; bases unmatched to any gene: 3. Germline-derived CDR1 and CDR2 are PRHDT and FYEKMQ (reference sequence). This CDR3 reads CASSLGQSYGYTF. The CDR3 DNA sequence: TGTGCCAGCAGCTTGGGACAGAGTTATGGCTACACCTTC.

This chain connects TRBV30 to TRBJ1-4, with 8 positions matching TRBD1. Trimming at V came to 2 bases and at J to 0 bases, leaving 5 bases not matched to a gene. The CDR3 sequence is 16 residues long. Germline loops: CDR1 GTSNPN, CDR2 SVGIG (reference sequence). The CDR3 loop reads CAWSHRGRATNEKLFF. The CDR3 region has the DNA TGTGCCTGGAGTCACAGGGGGAGAGCAACTAATGAAAAACTGTTTTTT. The full variable domain, in which reference TRBV30 and TRBJ1-4 provide the parts outside the CDR3, is SQTIHQWPATLVQPVGSPLSLECTVEGTSNPNLYWYRQAAGRGLQLLFYSVGIGQISSEVPQNLSASRPQDRQFILSSKKLLLSDSGFYLCAWSHRGRATNEKLFFGSGTQLSVL.

This chain connects TRBV7-5 to TRBJ1-6. TRBV7-5 is a pseudogene locus. CDR3 size: 13 residues. The CDR3 region has the DNA TGTGCCAGAAGCCTGCCCGCGGAAAGGACCCTCCACTTT. As protein: CARSLPAERTLHF.

The chain employs TRBV27 and TRBJ2-3; TRBD2 is a possible D gene (7 bases). Germline V CDR1 and CDR2: MNHEY, SMNVEV (reference sequence). CDR3 length: 15 amino acids. V gave up 7 bases and J gave up 6 bases, with 20 bases separating them. CDR3 DNA: TGTGCCAGCACCCCTCTGGGGGCGGGGGCGGATACGCAGTATTTT. Translated, it gives CASTPLGAGADTQYF.

This sequence joins TRBV28 and TRBJ2-5; 9 bases line up with TRBD1. The V gene's germline CDR1 is MDHEN and CDR2 SYDVKM. This CDR3 is 14 amino acids long. Trimming at V came to 5 bases and at J to 4 bases, leaving 5 bases not matched to a gene. The CDR3 DNA reads TGTGCCAGCAGTAACAGGGGGCTGGCAGAGACCCAGTACTTC. Translating gives CASSNRGLAETQYF.

This chain uses TRBV6-5 with TRBJ2-1; maybe TRBD2 (5 bases). CDR1 and CDR2 from the germline V gene are MNHEY and SVGAGI. V lost 4 bases and J 5 bases, leaving 15 bases between the germline ends. The CDR3 extends over 15 amino acids. CDR3 region: CASSSWAYGDNEQFF. CDR3 bases: TGTGCCAGCAGTTCCTGGGCCTACGGGGACAATGAGCAGTTCTTC.

The V and J genes are TRBV19 and TRBJ2-7; 7 nucleotides line up with TRBD1. There are 14 residues in the CDR3. The V and J ends lost 5 bases and 2 bases, in that order; junction bases with no gene match: 6. Per germline, CDR1 LNHDA and CDR2 SQIVND (reference sequence). The CDR3 region is CASSYSGTAYEQYF. The CDR3 DNA is TGTGCCAGTAGTTACTCCGGGACAGCCTACGAGCAGTACTTC. Drawing the rest from reference TRBV19 and TRBJ2-7, the complete variable domain is DGGITQSPKYLFRKEGQNVTLSCEQNLNHDAMYWYRQDPGQGLRLIYYSQIVNDFQKGDIAEGYSVSREKKESFPLTVTSAQKNPTAFYLCASSYSGTAYEQYFGPGTRLTVT.

The chain combines TRBV2 with TRBJ1-1, with a weak D call TRBD1 (5 bases). V was cut by 3 bases and J by 1 base, with 12 bases left in between. CDR1 SNHLY and CDR2 FYNNEI come from the germline V gene. The CDR3 covers 15 residues. CDR3 DNA: TGTGCCAGCAGTGATATGACAGCGGGGAACACTGAAGCTTTCTTT. This translates into CASSDMTAGNTEAFF.

This clone has just a few counts. The V call is TRBV10-3, the J call TRBJ1-2; D unresolved. From germline, CDR1 is ENHRY and CDR2 SYGVKD. Between the trimmed V and J ends, which lost 3 bases and 0 bases, there was a span of 5 bases. There are 13 residues in the CDR3. The CDR3 bases are TGTGCCATCAGTGAACAGACTAACTATGGCTACACCTTC. As protein: CAISEQTNYGYTF.

The chain links TRBV6-2 or TRBV6-3 to TRBJ2-3, with 9 bases identical to TRBD1. This CDR3 contains 15 residues. V was pared by 6 bases and J by 2 bases, with 6 bases of the junction left unmatched. The germline gives CDR1 MNHEY, CDR2 SVGEGT. The CDR3 reads CASSRGQGYTDTQYF. DNA of the CDR3: TGTGCCAGCAGCCGGGGACAGGGTTACACAGATACGCAGTATTTT.

This clone was observed a single time. V is TRBV19 and J is TRBJ2-5; 8 bases align to TRBD2. Germline CDR1 LNHDA, CDR2 SQIVND (reference sequence). V lost 1 base and J lost 2; bases outside the gene matches: 3. The CDR3 consists of 15 residues. Here the CDR3 DNA reads TGTGCCAGTAGTATAGCGGGGGGGGATCAAGAGACCCAGTACTTC. Translated: CASSIAGGDQETQYF. Combining the CDR3 with reference TRBV19 and TRBJ2-5 gives the whole variable domain DGGITQSPKYLFRKEGQNVTLSCEQNLNHDAMYWYRQDPGQGLRLIYYSQIVNDFQKGDIAEGYSVSREKKESFPLTVTSAQKNPTAFYLCASSIAGGDQETQYFGPGTRLLVL.

In DNA form, the CDR3 reads TGTGCCAGCAGGTTAACAGGGGGGAACACTGAAGCTTTCTTT. Translation gives CASRLTGGNTEAFF. The chain joins TRBV6-5 to TRBJ1-1; 8 nucleotides match TRBD1. The CDR3 is 14 amino acids. Looked up from germline, CDR1 is MNHEY and CDR2 is SVGAGI. V lost 6 bases, J lost 1 base, and 4 bases stayed unmatched.

J is TRBJ2-5 and V is TRBV7-6; no clear D. Deletions cut 5 bases from V and 2 bases from J, with 3 bases between. Looked up from germline, CDR1 is SGHVS and CDR2 is FNYEAQ. CDR3 size: 11 residues. The CDR3 here is CASSPQETQYF. The CDR3 nucleotides are TGTGCCAGCAGCCCTCAAGAGACCCAGTACTTC.

The genes are TRBV6-1 and TRBJ1-5, with 7 bases that match TRBD1. Germline V lookup: CDR1 MNHNS, CDR2 SASEGT. The CDR3 spans 14 residues. Trimming removed 1 base from V and 6 bases from J; junction bases left unmatched: 3. CDR3 sequence (DNA): TGTGCCAGCAGTGAAGAGGGGGCGAGTCAGCCCCAGCATTTT. Protein: CASSEEGASQPQHF.

The chain uses TRBV6-5 and TRBJ1-1; 7 bases are shared with TRBD1. Trimming cost V 0 bases and J 4 bases; bases outside gene matches: 5. CDR3 length equals 15 residues. Germline loops: CDR1 MNHEY, CDR2 SVGAGI. The CDR3 protein is CASSYSKGAGTEAFF. The CDR3 DNA follows: TGTGCCAGCAGTTACTCGAAGGGGGCGGGCACTGAAGCTTTCTTT.

The chain carries TRBV7-2 and TRBJ2-3; 11 nucleotides line up with TRBD2. V was clipped by 4 bases and J by 8 bases; unmatched bases: 8. The CDR3 totals 15 residues. Germline V gene lookup returns CDR1 SGHTA and CDR2 FQGNSA. CDR3 loop: CASSSSSGGRSTQYF. The CDR3 DNA sequence: TGTGCCAGCAGCTCTTCTAGCGGGGGGAGGAGTACGCAGTATTTT.

The rearrangement joins TRBV5-4 to TRBJ2-3; 10 bases are shared with TRBD2. Germline V gene sequence: CDR1 SGHNT, CDR2 YYREEE (reference sequence). There are 15 residues in the CDR3. The V segment lost 4 bases and the J segment 3 bases; nucleotides outside the gene matches: 5. This CDR3 is CASSPTSGETDTQYF. DNA of the CDR3: TGTGCCAGCAGCCCTACTAGCGGGGAGACAGATACGCAGTATTTT.

The J gene is TRBJ1-1, the V gene TRBV7-2, with D perhaps TRBD1 (6 bases). The germline V and J ends were trimmed by 3 bases and 0 bases, with 17 bases remaining between them. CDR1 is SGHTA and CDR2 is FQGNSA in the germline V gene. The CDR3 is made up of 17 amino acids. The CDR3 sequence is CASSLDGTLRMNTEAFF. The DNA of the CDR3 is TGTGCCAGCAGCTTGGATGGGACACTCAGAATGAACACTGAAGCTTTCTTT.

The CDR3, as DNA: TGTGCCAGCAGTGAGACCGGGACAGGGGTCAATAACTATGGCTACACCTTC. It encodes CASSETGTGVNNYGYTF. The chain recombines TRBV6-4 with TRBJ1-2, with 10 positions matching TRBD1. V trimming: 3 bases; J trimming: 1 base; junction bases outside the gene matches: 8. The CDR3 extends over 17 amino acids. Germline CDR1 MRHNA, CDR2 SNTAGT.

In regard to this clone: Other DNA sequences in this specimen translate into the identical CDR3. This rearrangement joins TRBV19 to TRBJ1-2; the match to TRBD1 covers 8 bases. The V segment lost 6 bases and the J segment 6 bases; nucleotides outside the gene matches: 3. This CDR3 contains 12 residues. From germline, CDR1 is LNHDA and CDR2 SQIVND (reference sequence). CDR3 sequence: CASRDRDDGYTF. CDR3 in DNA: TGTGCCAGTAGGGACAGGGATGATGGCTACACCTTC. Supplemented by reference TRBV19 and TRBJ1-2, the full variable domain reads DGGITQSPKYLFRKEGQNVTLSCEQNLNHDAMYWYRQDPGQGLRLIYYSQIVNDFQKGDIAEGYSVSREKKESFPLTVTSAQKNPTAFYLCASRDRDDGYTFGSGTRLTVV.

The V and J genes are TRBV6-5 and TRBJ1-5; D unresolved. The germline V gene encodes CDR1 MNHEY and CDR2 SVGAGI. CDR3 length: 14 amino acids. V was pared by 6 bases and J by 1 base, with 10 bases between. As DNA, the CDR3 is TGTGCCAGCAGCCACACAGAAAGCAATCAGCCCCAGCATTTT. This gives the protein CASSHTESNQPQHF.

The chain has TRBV5-4 and TRBJ2-7; D unclear. CDR3 length equals 11 residues. Germline V gene lookup returns CDR1 SGHNT and CDR2 YYREEE (reference sequence). V was clipped by 2 bases and J by 5 bases, with 5 bases between them. The chain's CDR3 is CASSLEDEQYF. CDR3 sequence (DNA): TGTGCCAGCAGCTTAGAGGACGAGCAGTACTTC.

This chain uses TRBV29-1 with TRBJ2-3; 9 nucleotides match TRBD1. This CDR3 has 16 amino acids. Germline CDR1 reads SQVTM; CDR2 reads ANQGSEA. Trimming cost V 7 bases and J 1 base; bases outside gene matches: 12. The CDR3 DNA sequence: TGCAGCGGGGCCCCGAACAGGGGGCCGCGCACAGATACGCAGTATTTT. This codes for CSGAPNRGPRTDTQYF.

This chain joins TRBV19 and TRBJ1-5, with 12 bases that match TRBD1. Germline V gene lookup returns CDR1 LNHDA and CDR2 SQIVND (reference sequence). The ends lost 2 bases at V and 6 bases at J; junction bases unmatched: 20. CDR3 length equals 21 residues. The CDR3: CASSIRLPGTGGLRGGQPQHF. As DNA, the CDR3 is TGTGCCAGTAGTATAAGGCTCCCCGGGACAGGGGGCCTCAGGGGGGGTCAGCCCCAGCATTTT.